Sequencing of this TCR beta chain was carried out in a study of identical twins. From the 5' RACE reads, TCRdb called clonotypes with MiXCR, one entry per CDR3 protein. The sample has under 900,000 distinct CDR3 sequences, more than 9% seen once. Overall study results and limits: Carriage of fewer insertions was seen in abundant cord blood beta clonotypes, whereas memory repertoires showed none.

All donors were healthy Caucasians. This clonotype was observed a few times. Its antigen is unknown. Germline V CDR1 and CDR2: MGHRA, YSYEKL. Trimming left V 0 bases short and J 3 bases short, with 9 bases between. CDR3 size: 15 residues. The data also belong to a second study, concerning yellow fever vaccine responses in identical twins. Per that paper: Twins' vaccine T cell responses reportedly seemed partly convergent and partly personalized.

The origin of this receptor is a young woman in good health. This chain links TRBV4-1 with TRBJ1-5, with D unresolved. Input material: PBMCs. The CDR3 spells CASSQDETINQPQHF. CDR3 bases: TGCGCCAGCAGCCAAGATGAGACAATCAATCAGCCCCAGCATTTT.